This TCR beta chain appears in the sequencing data of a study of identical twins' blood T cells. Whole-study findings and limits: Twins shared more top CDR3 clonotypes than unrelated donors did.

A previously described protocol, modified, built RNA-based TCR cDNA libraries. Both ends of each TCR cDNA library bore sample-specific barcodes. Each CDR3 protein is one row after TCRdb ran MiXCR on the 5' RACE reads. The data show fewer than 450,000 distinct CDR3 sequences, with 28% seen just once and around 5.6% held by the top ten. Six healthy women, forming three identical twin pairs, donated samples. As to this clonotype: Antigen: not known.

The ends were cut back, 3 bases at V and 11 bases at J, with 13 bases in the middle. CDR1 and CDR2 (germline): SGHDT, YYEEEE. The CDR3 totals 12 residues. The chain carries TRBV5-6 and TRBJ2-3; D possibly corresponds to TRBD2 (7 bases). This TCR came from a woman between 18 and 49 years old in good health. Sequenced sample: PBMCs. CDR3 protein: CASSSWGGEQYF. The CDR3 DNA reads TGTGCCAGCAGCTCTTGGGGGGGCGAGCAGTATTTT.